This TCR beta chain was sequenced in a study of blood T cells in healthy people across ages. Study outcomes and limitations: The fall in TCR beta diversity per million T cells was roughly linear with age.

On this clonotype itself: Its specificity is not known.

Isolated PBMCs totaled at least 6 million in each sample. Per germline, CDR1 LGHDT and CDR2 YNNKEL (reference sequence). This CDR3 comprises 17 residues. Germline trimming cut 2 bases from V and 2 bases from J; bases unmatched to any gene: 10. For the second PCR, which ran for roughly 6 to 11 cycles, a sample-barcoded 5' primer and a J-beta primer mix were used. TCRdb re-called the 5' RACE reads with MiXCR, one entry per CDR3 protein. The sample has some 860,000 distinct CDR3 sequences; more than 55% are singletons. This TCR was sampled from a man aged 35-49 years in good health. The sample taken for sequencing was blood. The rearrangement links TRBV3-1 to TRBJ2-7; 9 nucleotides align to TRBD1. CDR3 in amino acids: CASSQTVLGQGTYEQYF. CDR3 bases: TGTGCCAGCAGCCAAACCGTTTTGGGACAGGGAACCTACGAGCAGTACTTC.